The sequence of this T cell receptor beta chain was determined in a study of T-cell reconstitution after alpha-beta-depleted transplantation in children. This clonotype was seen at least ten times. Library preparation (for TCRbeta) was performed with unique molecular identifiers. Using its own MiXCR run on the PCR reads, TCRdb lists one record per CDR3 protein. The sample holds approximately 210,000 distinct CDR3 sequences, 14% to 15% seen once. The sequenced sample was PBMCs from the stem cell graft donor, obtained from the stem cell graft. This receptor was identified in a human donor who donated a stem cell graft to a child with acute lymphoblastic leukemia.

The chain's CDR3 is CSARAGAGGSYEQYF. Written as DNA, the CDR3 is TGCAGTGCTAGAGCGGGGGCAGGGGGCTCCTACGAGCAGTACTTC. The V and J genes are TRBV20-1 and TRBJ2-7, with D tentatively TRBD1 (7 bases). The germline CDR1 and CDR2 sequences are DFQATT and SNEGSKA (reference sequence). The CDR3 sequence is 15 residues long. The ends were cut back, 1 base at V and 0 bases at J, with 13 bases in the middle.